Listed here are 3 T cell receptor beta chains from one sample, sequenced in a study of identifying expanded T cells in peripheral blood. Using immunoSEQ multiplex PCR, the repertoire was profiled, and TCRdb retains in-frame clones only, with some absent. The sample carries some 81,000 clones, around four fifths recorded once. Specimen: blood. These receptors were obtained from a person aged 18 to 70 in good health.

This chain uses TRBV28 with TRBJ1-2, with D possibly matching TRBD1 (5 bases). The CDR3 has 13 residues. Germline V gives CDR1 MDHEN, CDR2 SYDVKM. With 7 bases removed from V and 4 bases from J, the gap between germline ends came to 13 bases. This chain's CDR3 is CASTLSGGYGYTF. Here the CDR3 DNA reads TGTGCCAGCACCTTAAGCGGGGGCTATGGCTACACCTTC.

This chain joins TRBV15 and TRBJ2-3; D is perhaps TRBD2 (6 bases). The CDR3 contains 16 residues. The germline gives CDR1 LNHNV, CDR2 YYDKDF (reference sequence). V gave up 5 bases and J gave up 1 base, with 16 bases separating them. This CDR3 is CATSPTGVQGTDTQYF. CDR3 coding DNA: TGTGCCACCAGCCCCACGGGGGTTCAAGGCACAGATACGCAGTATTTT.

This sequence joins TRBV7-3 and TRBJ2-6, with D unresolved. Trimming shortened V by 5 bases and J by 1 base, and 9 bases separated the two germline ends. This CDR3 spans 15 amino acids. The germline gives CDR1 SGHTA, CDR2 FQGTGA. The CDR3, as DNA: TGTGCCAGCAGCAAAGACGGATCTGGGGCCAACGTCCTGACTTTC. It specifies CASSKDGSGANVLTF.